The 15 T cell receptor beta chains reported below all come from one sample, sequenced in a study of regulatory T cells in long-lasting Graves disease. Arm-PCR of CDR3 regions and iRepertoire HTBI primers were the basis on which TCR beta libraries were built. TCRdb redid the calling of the multiplex PCR reads with MiXCR, one entry per CDR3 protein. The sample lists approximately 400,000 distinct CDR3 sequences; 15% were seen once. Time point: newly diagnosed GD, antithyroid drugs for less than 3 months. PBMC RNA was the source of the TCR library. This sample was also put to use in a study of T cells in Graves' hyperthyroidism and ophthalmopathy.

Material: peripheral blood mononuclear cells (PBMCs), obtained at new diagnosis, from a patient treated with antithyroid drugs. These TCRs come from a woman in her thirties with Graves disease.

This clonotype was detected ten times or more. This chain links TRBV28 with TRBJ1-1; the D is unclear. V was clipped by 7 bases and J by 0 bases, with 3 bases between them. The CDR3 is 11 amino acids. CDR1 is MDHEN, CDR2 SYDVKM, per germline. As DNA, the CDR3 is TGTGCCAGCAACGTGAACACTGAAGCTTTCTTT. Protein sequence: CASNVNTEAFF.

This clonotype was counted many times. The rearrangement joins TRBV5-6 to TRBJ2-1; D perhaps matches TRBD2 (5 bases). Trimming stripped 4 bases from V and 0 bases from J, with 11 bases between. Looked up from germline, CDR1 is SGHDT and CDR2 is YYEEEE. This CDR3 comprises 15 residues. Here the CDR3 reads CASSQRLRSYNEQFF. CDR3 DNA sequence: TGTGCCAGCAGCCAGCGGTTACGCTCCTACAATGAGCAGTTCTTC.

V and J are TRBV4-1 and TRBJ2-3; D ambiguous. CDR3 length: 14 amino acids. Germline V gene sequence: CDR1 MGHRA, CDR2 YSYEKL. V was pared by 2 bases and J by 3 bases, with 9 bases between. The CDR3 DNA reads TGCGCCAGCAGCCAAAAAAGGGAAACAGATACGCAGTATTTT. It specifies CASSQKRETDTQYF.

A note on this clonotype: Germline and junction disagree at one end, which may indicate a read error. The chain combines TRBV7-7 with TRBJ2-5, with D perhaps TRBD1 (6 bases). Germline assignment: CDR1 SSHAT and CDR2 FNYEAQ (reference sequence). This CDR3 region has 17 residues. CDR3 protein: CASSLVFGQGSQETQYF. The CDR3 region has the DNA TGTGCTAGCAGCTTAGTGTTCGGGCAGGGGAGCCAAGAGACCCAGTACTTC. Variable domain in full (rest from reference TRBV7-7 and TRBJ2-5): GAGVSQSPRYKVTKRGQDVTLRCDPISSHATLYWYQQALGQGPEFLTYFNYEAQPDKSGLPSDRFSAERPEGSISTLTIQRTEQRDSAMYRCASSLVFGQGSQETQYFGPGTRLLVL.

This clonotype has a count of ten or more. The chain uses TRBV2 and TRBJ2-1; 11 bases match TRBD2. CDR3 length equals 16 residues. The germline V gene encodes CDR1 SNHLY and CDR2 FYNNEI. J gave up 1 base and V 6 bases, and 5 bases lay outside the gene matches. The CDR3 loop is CASRYTSGSSYNEQFF. CDR3 sequence (DNA): TGTGCCAGCAGATACACTAGCGGGAGTTCCTACAATGAGCAGTTCTTC.

Here the CDR3 DNA reads TGCGCCAGCAGCCCCGGACAGAGCGGGGCCCAGTACTTC. Its protein is CASSPGQSGAQYF. V gene TRBV5-1 combines with J gene TRBJ2-5, with D possibly being TRBD2 (7 bases). The CDR3 sequence is 13 residues long. V was cut by 4 bases and J by 9 bases, with 16 bases left in between. From germline, CDR1 is SGHRS and CDR2 YFSETQ.

This clonotype was found many times. The chain recombines TRBV7-3 with TRBJ2-3; 8 nucleotides agree with TRBD2. The V gene's germline CDR1 is SGHTA and CDR2 FQGTGA. V was pared by 5 bases and J by 5 bases, with 9 bases of the junction left unmatched. The CDR3 sequence is 15 residues long. This CDR3 is CASSTRAGAQDTQYF. In DNA, the CDR3 is TGTGCCAGCAGCACCCGAGCGGGAGCCCAAGATACGCAGTATTTT.

This chain uses TRBV7-9 with TRBJ2-7; no definite D call. The CDR3 loop spans 13 amino acids. V was clipped by 10 bases and J by 3 bases, with 16 bases between them. Germline CDR1 and CDR2: SEHNR and FQNEAQ (reference sequence). The CDR3 DNA is TGTGCCACGGCGGAAGGGCGCTTCTACGAGCAGTACTTC. Its protein product is CATAEGRFYEQYF.

This clonotype was seen at least ten times. The chain uses TRBV12-3 or TRBV12-4 and TRBJ1-4; 7 bases are shared with TRBD1. The CDR3 loop spans 13 amino acids. V was clipped by 7 bases and J by 8 bases; unmatched bases: 7. CDR3 region: CASNMQGGEKLFF. The CDR3 nucleotides read TGTGCCAGCAACATGCAGGGGGGCGAAAAACTGTTTTTT.

This clonotype has at least ten counts. The chain recombines TRBV12-3 or TRBV12-4 with TRBJ2-5; TRBD2 matches 8 bases. This CDR3 has 15 amino acids. The V and J ends lost 4 bases and 4 bases, in that order; junction bases with no gene match: 8. CDR3 in DNA: TGTGCCAGCAGTTCACATTCGGGGGGGCCAGAGACCCAGTACTTC. It is translated as CASSSHSGGPETQYF.

This clonotype has a handful of counts. The junction and the germline gene differ at one end; a read error may be behind it. The chain uses TRBV4-2 and TRBJ2-5; 8 bases are a match to TRBD2. The CDR3 extends over 14 amino acids. Germline V gives CDR1 LGHNA, CDR2 YNFKEQ. The CDR3 DNA is TGTGCCAGCAGCCCGGGACTAGAAGCGGATGAGCGGTTCTTC. Its translation: CASSPGLEADERFF.

This clonotype was detected many times. The genes are TRBV12-3 or TRBV12-4 and TRBJ2-7; TRBD1 is a possible D gene (5 bases). CDR3 size: 15 residues. Between the trimmed V and J ends, which lost 3 bases and 2 bases, there was a span of 14 bases. The CDR3 nucleotides read TGTGCCAGCAGTTTGCGAGCCAGGGCGCCCTACGAGCAGTACTTC. Translated, it gives CASSLRARAPYEQYF.

In its sample, this clonotype was seen many times. The chain links TRBV5-1 to TRBJ2-7; a possible D gene is TRBD2 (6 bases). Trimming shortened V by 7 bases and J by 3 bases, and 17 bases separated the two germline ends. Per the germline V gene, CDR1 is SGHRS and CDR2 is YFSETQ. This CDR3 spans 14 amino acids. The CDR3 sequence is CASFRDPEGYEQYF. The CDR3 DNA is TGCGCCAGCTTCCGCGACCCGGAGGGCTACGAGCAGTACTTC.

This clonotype was counted ten times or more. This rearrangement joins TRBV30 to TRBJ2-1, with D unresolved. This CDR3 region has 13 residues. Germline CDR1 and CDR2: GTSNPN and SVGIG (reference sequence). V was pared by 0 bases and J by 12 bases, with 15 bases between. CDR3: CAWSVAQSLGQFF. CDR3 coding DNA: TGTGCCTGGAGTGTGGCCCAATCTTTAGGGCAGTTCTTC.

This clonotype was recorded at least ten times. The chain employs TRBV7-3 and TRBJ2-1; D remains ambiguous. With 2 bases removed from V and 2 bases from J, the gap between germline ends came to 10 bases. The CDR3 runs to 15 residues. Germline values: CDR1 SGHTA, CDR2 FQGTGA. CDR3 in amino acids: CASSLGQSPYNEQFF. CDR3 nucleotide sequence: TGTGCCAGCAGCTTAGGGCAGAGTCCCTACAATGAGCAGTTCTTC.